This T cell receptor (beta chain) originates from a study of blood T cell repertoires in COVID-19. About the study: Sources were T cells, B-cell-depleted T cells, or PBMCs; the material itself was cDNA or gDNA.

There are 14 residues in the CDR3. Germline CDR1 SGHTA, CDR2 FQGNSA. V dropped 2 bases and J dropped 3 bases, with 10 bases sitting between them. Original analysis: Estimation of nucleated cell counts was performed using reference gene primer amplification. The assay was immunoSEQ multiplex PCR, and TCRdb's table has in-frame clones only and misses some. The V and J calls and the clone size are those of that table, but D and trimming were determined from the DNA. The sample has about 300,000 clones, 83% seen once. This chain uses TRBV7-2 with TRBJ1-1, with D perhaps matching TRBD1 (5 bases). The origin of this receptor is a woman between 45 and 60 years old with acute or convalescent COVID-19. The material sequenced was peripheral blood. The CDR3 here is CASSLRARDTEAFF. The CDR3 bases are TGTGCCAGCAGCTTAAGGGCCAGGGACACTGAAGCTTTCTTT.